The clone carrying this T cell receptor (beta chain) was found many times. The antigen is unknown. This specimen comes from a study of metastatic and nonmetastatic thyroid tumors. Study information: Across peripheral blood and tumor or nodule tissue samples taken from malignant and benign thyroid patients, the repertoires were compared with one another. Study-wide results and limits: The reported finding was significantly higher TCR beta diversity in malignant thyroid tumors relative to benign nodules, in blood and tumor.

As handled by the study authors: For papillary thyroid cancer, a distant-metastasis classifier was constructed from CDR3 differences observed across clinicopathological groups. Using MiXCR, TCRdb re-called clones from the PCR reads. The V and J calls here are based on TCRdb, not the publication. The data hold some 19,000 clones, with roughly 25% observed a single time. This CDR3 contains 17 residues. V shed 2 bases and J shed 0 bases, with 14 bases lying between them. Germline V gene data show CDR1 as SEHNR and CDR2 as FQNEAQ (reference sequence). Thyroid surgery was performed in patients who had received no treatment beforehand.

The clonotype comes from a male donor with papillary thyroid cancer or a benign thyroid nodule (not recorded which). Some clones in this sample may be carry-over from other donors' samples. This rearrangement joins TRBV7-9 to TRBJ2-1; no reliable D call. Source material: blood. The CDR3 loop is CASSLKVAQSSYNEQFF. CDR3 DNA: TGTGCCAGCAGCTTAAAGGTAGCACAAAGCTCCTACAATGAGCAGTTCTTC.